The rows below give T cell receptor beta chains drawn from one sample of a study of somatic mutations in cytotoxic T cells in rheumatoid arthritis. The data were produced by immunoSEQ multiplex PCR, yet TCRdb's version contains in-frame clones alone and is incomplete. The data show 5,600 or so clones, roughly 80% seen once. Sequencing input: CD8+ T cells sorted from blood. Receptors were obtained from an adult with rheumatoid arthritis. Both conserved end residues are part of each CDR3. The D gene is left open where the match is weak. Some rows mark clone size as missing; the rest say once, few, many or name a class of expanded clone.

d_call,j_call,clone_size,v_call,cdr3_nt,cdr3_aa
TRBD2,TRBJ2-7,.,TRBV4-2,TGTGCCAGCAGCCAAGATACTAGCGGGAGTTACGAGCAGTACTTC,CASSQDTSGSYEQYF
.,TRBJ2-1,.,TRBV27,TGTGCCAGCAGTTTAGACGGAAGCTCCTACAATGAGCAGTTCTTC,CASSLDGSSYNEQFF
TRBD1,TRBJ2-7,once,TRBV27,TGTGCCAGCAGTTACAGTACCCCCGGACAGGGGAACTCCTACGAGCAGTACTTC,CASSYSTPGQGNSYEQYF
TRBD1,TRBJ1-1,.,TRBV19,TGTGCCAGTAGCGGACAGGGGAACACTGAAGCTTTCTTT,CASSGQGNTEAFF
.,TRBJ2-3,.,TRBV6-5,TGTGCCAGCAGTCTTCCGGGACCCACAGATACGCAGTATTTT,CASSLPGPTDTQYF
.,TRBJ1-1,.,TRBV11-2,TGTGCCAGCAGCCCGTGGGACATCCGCATGAACACTGAAGCTTTCTTT,CASSPWDIRMNTEAFF
TRBD1,TRBJ1-5,.,TRBV27,TGTGCCAGCAGTTCTCCGGGACAGGCCAATCAGCCCCAGCATTTT,CASSSPGQANQPQHF
.,TRBJ2-1,.,TRBV28,TGTGCCAGCAGTTTCCCCAGGGCTAGTATCAATGAGCAGTTCTTC,CASSFPRASINEQFF
.,TRBJ1-6,.,TRBV7-6,TGTGCCAGCAGCCTCTGGAACCCGAGCTCCTATAATTCACCCCTCCACTTT,CASSLWNPSSYNSPLHF
.,TRBJ2-5,.,TRBV9,TGTGCCAGCAGCCTCGGCAGGGGGGTGGGAGAGACCCAGTACTTC,CASSLGRGVGETQYF
.,TRBJ1-2,.,TRBV27,TGTGCCAGCAGTTTATACGGAGGGCCGCAAGGGCCTAACTATGGCTACACCTTC,CASSLYGGPQGPNYGYTF
TRBD1,TRBJ1-5,.,TRBV27,TGTGCCAGCAGCTTAACAGGGGGCGATCAGCCCCAGCATTTT,CASSLTGGDQPQHF
TRBD1,TRBJ1-5,.,TRBV6-1,TGTGCCAGCAGTGAAGCCCCGGGACAGGGTAATCAGCCCCAGCATTTT,CASSEAPGQGNQPQHF
TRBD2,TRBJ2-1,.,TRBV7-6,TGTGCCACCAGGGGACTAGCGGGAGGAGAGCAGTTCTTC,CATRGLAGGEQFF
.,TRBJ2-1,.,TRBV18,TGTGCCAGCTCACCACCGGTCAGGCGCCCCTACAATGAGCAGTTCTTC,CASSPPVRRPYNEQFF
.,TRBJ2-2,.,TRBV7-2,TGTGCCAGCAGCTTAACGCCCGGGGAGCTGTTTTTT,CASSLTPGELFF
TRBD2,TRBJ2-2,.,TRBV7-3,TGTGCCAGCAGCTTTCGCGGGACTAGCGGGAGATTAGACACCGGGGAGCTGTTTTTT,CASSFRGTSGRLDTGELFF
TRBD1,TRBJ1-2,.,TRBV6-5,TGTGCCAGCAGTTACCAAGGGGGCATCGATGGCTACACCTTC,CASSYQGGIDGYTF
TRBD1,TRBJ1-3,.,TRBV7-6,TGTGCCAGCAGCTGGGGAGACAGGGTAGGGTCTGGAAACACCATATATTTT,CASSWGDRVGSGNTIYF
.,TRBJ2-3,few,TRBV6-4,TGTGCCAGCAGTGACTCGGCAGAACCTGCACCTCGCACAGATACGCAGTATTTT,CASSDSAEPAPRTDTQYF
.,TRBJ1-4,once,TRBV28,TGTGCCAGCAGTTTCCTTCTGACAGCAACTAATGAAAAACTGTTTTTT,CASSFLLTATNEKLFF
TRBD2,TRBJ2-3,.,TRBV7-9,TGTGCCAGCAGCTTAGTGACGCTAGCGGGAGGGCCTGGCACAGATACGCAGTATTTT,CASSLVTLAGGPGTDTQYF
.,TRBJ2-1,.,TRBV10-1,TGCGCCAGCAGTGTAGTGGGGAGTCCAAATGAGCAGTTCTTC,CASSVVGSPNEQFF
.,TRBJ1-1,.,TRBV7-6,TGTGCCAGCAGCTTAACCGGGACATGGAACACTGAAGCTTTCTTT,CASSLTGTWNTEAFF
TRBD2,TRBJ2-3,.,TRBV15,TGTGCCACCAGCATTGACCGGGACTACACCACAGATACGCAGTATTTT,CATSIDRDYTTDTQYF